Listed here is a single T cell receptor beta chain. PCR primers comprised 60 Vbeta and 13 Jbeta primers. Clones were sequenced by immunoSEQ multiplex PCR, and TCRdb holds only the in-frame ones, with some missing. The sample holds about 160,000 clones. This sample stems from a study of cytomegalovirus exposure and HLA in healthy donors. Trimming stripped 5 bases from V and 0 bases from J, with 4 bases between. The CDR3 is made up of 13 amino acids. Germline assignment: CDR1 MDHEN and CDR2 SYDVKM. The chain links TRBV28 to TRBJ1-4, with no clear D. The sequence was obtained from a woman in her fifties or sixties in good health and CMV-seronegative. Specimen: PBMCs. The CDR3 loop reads CASSPATNEKLFF. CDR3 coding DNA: TGTGCCAGCAGTCCCGCAACTAATGAAAAACTGTTTTTT.